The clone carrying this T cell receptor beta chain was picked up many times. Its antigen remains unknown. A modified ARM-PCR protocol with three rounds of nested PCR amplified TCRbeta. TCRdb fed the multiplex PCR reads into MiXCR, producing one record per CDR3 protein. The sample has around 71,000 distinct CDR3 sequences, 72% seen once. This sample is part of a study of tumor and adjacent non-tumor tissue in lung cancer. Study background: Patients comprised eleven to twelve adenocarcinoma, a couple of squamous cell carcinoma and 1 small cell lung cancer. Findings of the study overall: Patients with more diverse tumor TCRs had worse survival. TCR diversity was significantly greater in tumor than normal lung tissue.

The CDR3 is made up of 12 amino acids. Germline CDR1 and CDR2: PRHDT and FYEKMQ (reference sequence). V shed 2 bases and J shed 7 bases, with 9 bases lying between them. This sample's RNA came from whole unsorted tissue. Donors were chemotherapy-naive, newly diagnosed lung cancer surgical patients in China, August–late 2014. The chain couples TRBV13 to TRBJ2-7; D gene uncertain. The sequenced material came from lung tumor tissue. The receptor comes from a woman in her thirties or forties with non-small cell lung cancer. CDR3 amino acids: CASSLYFGEQYF. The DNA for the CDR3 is TGTGCCAGCAGCTTATATTTTGGTGAGCAGTACTTC.